Each of the 11 T cell receptor beta chains below was sequenced from the same sample in a study of blood T cell repertoires in COVID-19. Only in-frame clones appear in the TCRdb table, and some are missing; sequencing was by immunoSEQ multiplex PCR. Of roughly 410,000 clones detected, around 91% appear once; the ten largest clones hold roughly 1.6%. The sequencing input was peripheral blood. These receptors all come from a woman in her forties with COVID-19, enrolled during active disease.

The chain employs TRBV5-6 and TRBJ1-3; D might be TRBD1 (5 bases). Deletions cut 5 bases from V and 6 bases from J, with 12 bases between. The germline V gene encodes CDR1 SGHDT and CDR2 YYEEEE. The CDR3 contains 13 residues. The CDR3 DNA follows: TGTGCCAGCAGTATCATACAGGAAAACACCATATATTTT. This translates into CASSIIQENTIYF.

This sequence joins TRBV28 and TRBJ1-1; the D is unclear. V gave up 7 bases and J gave up 1 base, with 22 bases separating them. This CDR3 region has 17 residues. Germline assignment: CDR1 MDHEN and CDR2 SYDVKM. The CDR3 reads CASTDYPSWQRNTEAFF. In nucleotides, the CDR3 is TGTGCCAGCACCGATTACCCATCCTGGCAAAGGAACACTGAAGCTTTCTTT.

CDR3 sequence reads: CASSQFPMDSGAKNIQYF. For the CDR3, the DNA is TGTGCCAGCAGCCAGTTCCCCATGGACAGCGGAGCCAAAAACATTCAGTACTTC. The J gene is TRBJ2-4, the V gene TRBV14; possible D gene TRBD1, 6 bases. V lost 3 bases to trimming and J lost 0 bases, with 18 bases between them. This CDR3 is built from 18 residues. Germline assignment: CDR1 SGHDN and CDR2 FVKESK.

This rearrangement joins TRBV7-9 to TRBJ1-5, with D possibly matching TRBD1 (6 bases). The V end lost 1 base, the J end lost 1 base, and 17 bases lay between the germline ends. CDR3 size: 18 residues. In germline, CDR1 is SEHNR, CDR2 FQNEAQ (reference sequence). In nucleotides, the CDR3 is TGTGCCAGCAGCTTAGACGGCCGGGGCAGGGGAAGCAATCAGCCCCAGCATTTT. This encodes CASSLDGRGRGSNQPQHF.

The rearrangement joins TRBV19 to TRBJ1-6, with D perhaps matching TRBD1 (5 bases). V dropped 6 bases and J dropped 7 bases, with 19 bases sitting between them. The germline V gene encodes CDR1 LNHDA and CDR2 SQIVND (reference sequence). This CDR3 is 16 amino acids long. CDR3 region: CASSLRALRQNSPLHF. The DNA of the CDR3 is TGTGCCAGTAGCCTACGAGCCCTTAGACAGAATTCACCCCTCCACTTT.

This sequence joins TRBV7-2 and TRBJ1-1; no firm D call. Trimming removed 5 bases from V and 0 bases from J, with 4 bases in between. Germline CDR1 reads SGHTA; CDR2 reads FQGNSA. The CDR3 consists of 12 residues. The CDR3 region has the DNA TGTGCCAGCAGCCCTTTGAACACTGAAGCTTTCTTT. Translating gives CASSPLNTEAFF. The complete variable domain, with remaining parts taken from reference TRBV7-2 and TRBJ1-1, reads GAGVSQSPSNKVTEKGKDVELRCDPISGHTALYWYRQSLGQGLEFLIYFQGNSAPDKSGLPSDRFSAERTGGSVSTLTIQRTQQEDSAVYLCASSPLNTEAFFGQGTRLTVV.

The genes are TRBV5-5 and TRBJ2-2; D might be TRBD1 (6 bases). CDR1 is SGHKS and CDR2 is YYEKEE in the germline V gene (reference sequence). The CDR3 is 15 amino acids. With 4 bases removed from V and 1 base from J, the gap between germline ends came to 11 bases. CDR3 nucleotide sequence: TGTGCCAGCAGCCCTCGGACAGTGAACACCGGGGAGCTGTTTTTT. This codes for CASSPRTVNTGELFF.

V usage is TRBV27 and J usage is TRBJ1-5, with D perhaps TRBD1 (5 bases). This CDR3 has 13 residues. With 4 bases removed from V and 6 bases from J, the gap between germline ends came to 10 bases. CDR1 is MNHEY and CDR2 is SMNVEV in the germline V gene (reference sequence). CDR3: CASSSRAGQPQHF. CDR3 sequence (DNA): TGTGCCAGCAGTTCCAGGGCTGGTCAGCCCCAGCATTTT.

The V and J genes are TRBV19 and TRBJ2-7; TRBD1 agrees at 7 bases. Germline V gives CDR1 LNHDA, CDR2 SQIVND (reference sequence). Trimming removed 2 bases from V and 3 bases from J; junction bases left unmatched: 7. The CDR3 has 15 residues. CDR3 amino acids: CASSIKSGQYYEQYF. CDR3 bases: TGTGCCAGTAGTATAAAATCGGGACAGTACTACGAGCAGTACTTC.

The genes are TRBV28 and TRBJ1-2, with TRBD1 matching 7 bases. Germline CDR1 reads MDHEN; CDR2 reads SYDVKM. J gave up 7 bases and V 5 bases, and 7 bases lay outside the gene matches. This CDR3 has 13 residues. In nucleotides, the CDR3 is TGTGCCAGCAGTGAACAGGGGAACGGTGGCTACACCTTC. It codes for CASSEQGNGGYTF.

This chain connects TRBV7-2 to TRBJ1-4; unclear D gene. The CDR3 is 12 residues long. Germline lookup yields CDR1 SGHTA and CDR2 FQGNSA. Trimming stripped 3 bases from V and 8 bases from J, with 7 bases between. As DNA, the CDR3 is TGTGCCAGCAGCTTGAACGAGGAAAAACTGTTTTTT. Translating it yields CASSLNEEKLFF.